This is a list of T cell receptor beta chains from one sample in a study of blood T cell repertoires in COVID-19. Generated by immunoSEQ multiplex PCR, the TCRdb table keeps only in-frame clones and is missing some. The table lists 150,000 to 200,000 clones, approximately 87% of them singletons. Sequenced input: peripheral blood. The receptors here all came from a woman in her 70s with COVID-19, enrolled during active disease. CDR3s include the opening cysteine and the closing phenylalanine or tryptophan. A D gene is named only where the DNA matches it firmly. Expanded clones get a size class; other rows say once, few or many, or leave the size out.

TRBV7-9	TRBJ2-1	TRBD1	NA	TGTGCCAGCAGCCCCATAGGACAGGGGTCCGGGTATGAGCAGTTCTTC	CASSPIGQGSGYEQFF
TRBV15	TRBJ1-5	TRBD1	NA	TGTGCCACCAGCAGAGATCAGGGACAGGGGGCGGAAGGGGGCAATCAGCCCCAGCATTTT	CATSRDQGQGAEGGNQPQHF
TRBV2	TRBJ2-5	NA	once	TGTGCCAGCAGTGACTTCGGGGTGGAGACCCAGTACTTC	CASSDFGVETQYF
TRBV2	TRBJ1-2	TRBD1	NA	TGTGCCAGCAGCGCGACAGGGACTGTCTTAGGCTACACCTTC	CASSATGTVLGYTF
TRBV6-2/TRBV6-3	TRBJ2-3	NA	NA	TGTGCCAGCAGTCCCCAGGGTTCGTCGGCAGATACGCAGTATTTT	CASSPQGSSADTQYF
TRBV19	TRBJ2-3	NA	once	TGTGCCAGTAGTTACAGGTCGGGCACAGATACGCAGTATTTT	CASSYRSGTDTQYF
TRBV12-3/TRBV12-4	TRBJ1-6	TRBD1	few	TGTGCCAGCAGCGACAGGGGGAATTCACCCCTCCACTTT	CASSDRGNSPLHF
TRBV13	TRBJ2-1	NA	NA	TGTGCCAGCAGCTGGGAGCCCCGGAATGAGCAGTTCTTC	CASSWEPRNEQFF
TRBV7-9	TRBJ1-1	TRBD1	NA	TGTGCCAGCAGCTCACGGACAGGGTCCGGAATGAACACTGAAGCTTTCTTT	CASSSRTGSGMNTEAFF
TRBV29-1	TRBJ1-1	NA	few	TGCAGCGTCGGCAATGTGGGCGGGGAATTTACTGAAGCTTTCTTT	CSVGNVGGEFTEAFF
TRBV4-3	TRBJ2-5	TRBD2	NA	TGCGCCAGCAGCCAAGGAGGAGCGGGAAGGGAGGAGACCCAGTACTTC	CASSQGGAGREETQYF
TRBV19	TRBJ1-1	TRBD1	NA	TGTGCCAGCAGGACAGGTCCCTACACTGAAGCTTTCTTT	CASRTGPYTEAFF
TRBV28	TRBJ2-7	TRBD1	NA	TGTGCCAGCAGTCCATCAACCGGGACAGGGGATATCGAGCAGTACTTC	CASSPSTGTGDIEQYF
TRBV19	TRBJ2-7	TRBD1	few	TGTGCCAGTAGTTTCCTACCGGGACAGGGATCCTACGAGCAGTACTTC	CASSFLPGQGSYEQYF